This T cell receptor beta chain was documented in a study of blood T cell repertoires in COVID-19. In the study overall: COVID-19 samples, acute and convalescent, were from the United States, Italy and Spain.

The authors' processing: Quantification of nucleated cells was approximated via reference gene primer amplification. Libraries were prepared by immunoSEQ multiplex PCR; TCRdb keeps only in-frame clonotypes and omits some of them. D and trimming come from the DNA, and the V and J calls and clone size come from that table. Counted here are about 310,000 clones, around 91% occurring once; the ten biggest clones make up approximately 9.8%. CDR1 and CDR2 from the germline V gene are MDHEN and SYDVKM. The CDR3 covers 14 residues. Trimming shortened V by 3 bases and J by 0 bases, and 6 bases separated the two germline ends.

The chain is built from TRBV28 and TRBJ1-3; D unresolved. Material: PBMCs or T cells enriched from blood (not recorded which). The clonotype was recovered from a middle-aged woman who had recovered from COVID-19. The CDR3, as DNA: TGTGCCAGCAGTTTCTATCGCTCTGGAAACACCATATATTTT. Translated: CASSFYRSGNTIYF. The full variable domain, rest sourced from reference TRBV28 and TRBJ1-3, is DVKVTQSSRYLVKRTGEKVFLECVQDMDHENMFWYRQDPGLGLRLIYFSYDVKMKEKGDIPEGYSVSREKKERFSLILESASTNQTSMYLCASSFYRSGNTIYFGEGSWLTVV.